What follows describes a single TCR beta chain. The antigen is undetermined. The germline V gene has CDR1 WSHSY and CDR2 SAAADI. The J segment lost 4 bases and the V segment lost 8 bases, leaving 8 bases of the junction unmatched. The CDR3 has 14 residues. The record originates from a study of cytomegalovirus exposure and HLA in healthy donors. Study observations and caveats: A prior analysis recorded that most TCR beta V segments were productive about 90% or about 30% of the time. A reported reduction in N-insertions relative to the approximately 690-donor mean was seen in an Asian-associated ancestry cluster in a later analysis. As a later analysis showed, a missense DCLRE1C variant was linked to trimming of TCR beta V- and J-genes.

PCR employed 60 Vbeta and 13 Jbeta primers. Assay: immunoSEQ multiplex PCR; the TCRdb copy retains only in-frame clones and omits some. The table shows 200,000 to 250,000 clones, with roughly 82% occurring only once. Nominally healthy donors were sampled, though unrecorded immune exposures were likely. Sequencing was carried out using PBMCs. The chain carries TRBV10-2 and TRBJ1-1; 9 bases are a match to TRBD1. This sequence was found in a middle-aged woman in good health and CMV-seropositive. This CDR3 reads CASLVTGGITEAFF. CDR3 in DNA: TGCGCCAGCCTGGTTACAGGGGGCATCACTGAAGCTTTCTTT.